This T cell receptor (beta chain) is from a study of CDR3 diversity in severe acne. TCRdb re-derived calls from the PCR reads in MiXCR, one entry per CDR3 protein. The top ten hold 9.5% to 13% of the sample, which has approximately 79,000 distinct CDR3 sequences, 45% to 50% seen once. By sample fraction, this clonotype is medium-sized. CDR1 and CDR2 from the germline V gene are WSHSY and SAAADI. J gave up 4 bases and V 8 bases, and 10 bases lay outside the gene matches. This CDR3 comprises 15 residues. This rearrangement joins TRBV10-2 to TRBJ2-7; TRBD1 agrees at 11 bases. The material sequenced was blood. This receptor was taken from a male donor in good health, serving as a control. CDR3 nucleotides: TGCGCCAGCGCACCATCCGGGACAGGGGGTTACGAGCAGTACTTC. Protein product: CASAPSGTGGYEQYF.